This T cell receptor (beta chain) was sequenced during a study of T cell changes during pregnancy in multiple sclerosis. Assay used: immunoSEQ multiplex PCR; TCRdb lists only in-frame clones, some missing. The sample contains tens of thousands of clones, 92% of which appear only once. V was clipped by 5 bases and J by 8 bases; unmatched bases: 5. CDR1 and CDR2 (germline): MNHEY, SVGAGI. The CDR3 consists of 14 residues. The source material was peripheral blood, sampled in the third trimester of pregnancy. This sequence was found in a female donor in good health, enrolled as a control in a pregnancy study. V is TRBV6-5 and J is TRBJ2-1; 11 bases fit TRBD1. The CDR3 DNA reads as TGTGCCAGCAGTGCCGGACAGGGGGCGTATGAGCAGTTCTTC. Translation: CASSAGQGAYEQFF.